This is a list of T cell receptor beta chains from one sample in a study of shared clonotypes between healthy human individuals. Here immunoSEQ multiplex PCR was the method, and the copy in TCRdb shows in-frame clones only, minus some. Of approximately 700,000 clones detected, around three quarters appear once; the ten largest clones hold around 1.7%. Specimen: memory CD4+ T cells sorted from blood. The receptors originated from a woman aged 30 to 39 in good health. The CDR3 runs from the conserved cysteine through the conserved F or W. Each record gives: CDR3 DNA, CDR3 protein, clone size, D gene, V gene, J gene. A D gene is named only where the DNA matches it firmly. Size values are once, few and many counts, or a class for expanded clones, and some rows have none.

DNA: TGTGCCAGCAGTTTATGGAGCGGGAGGGATAGGGCCAAAAACATTCAGTACTTC
CDR3: CASSLWSGRDRAKNIQYF
size: .
D: TRBD2
V: TRBV28
J: TRBJ2-4

DNA: TGTGCCAGCAGCTTAGGACGTTCAAAAAGCACAGATACGCAGTATTTT
CDR3: CASSLGRSKSTDTQYF
size: .
D: .
V: TRBV11-2
J: TRBJ2-3

DNA: TGTGCCAGCAGCGCCCCGGACAGGGGGAATGAGCAGTTCTTC
CDR3: CASSAPDRGNEQFF
size: few
D: TRBD1
V: TRBV4-2
J: TRBJ2-1

DNA: TGCGCCAGCTCCGACTCCAATGAGCAGTTCTTC
CDR3: CASSDSNEQFF
size: .
D: .
V: TRBV5-1
J: TRBJ2-1

DNA: TGCGCCAGCAGCTTGGAGCGGGATGGAATACCCCAAGAGACCCAGTACTTC
CDR3: CASSLERDGIPQETQYF
size: .
D: TRBD2
V: TRBV5-1
J: TRBJ2-5

DNA: TGCGCCAGCAGCTTGGGCGGCGCGAACACCGGGGAGCTGTTTTTT
CDR3: CASSLGGANTGELFF
size: .
D: .
V: TRBV5-1
J: TRBJ2-2

DNA: TGTGCCAGCACCCCCCCGAACCGGGAGGTCCCCCGGGCGGGCGAGCAGTACTTC
CDR3: CASTPPNREVPRAGEQYF
size: .
D: TRBD2
V: TRBV6-4
J: TRBJ2-7

DNA: TGTGCCAGCAGTTTTGTACCTCCCCACGAGCAGTACTTC
CDR3: CASSFVPPHEQYF
size: .
D: .
V: TRBV27
J: TRBJ2-7

DNA: TGTGCCAGCAGCTTATTCTATTCCCGATCGTCGGGGGTAACTGAAGCTTTCTTT
CDR3: CASSLFYSRSSGVTEAFF
size: once
D: .
V: TRBV11-1
J: TRBJ1-1

DNA: TGTGCCAGCAGTTACTCGAAGTGGGGGAAGAGCGAGCAGTACTTC
CDR3: CASSYSKWGKSEQYF
size: few
D: .
V: TRBV6-5
J: TRBJ2-7